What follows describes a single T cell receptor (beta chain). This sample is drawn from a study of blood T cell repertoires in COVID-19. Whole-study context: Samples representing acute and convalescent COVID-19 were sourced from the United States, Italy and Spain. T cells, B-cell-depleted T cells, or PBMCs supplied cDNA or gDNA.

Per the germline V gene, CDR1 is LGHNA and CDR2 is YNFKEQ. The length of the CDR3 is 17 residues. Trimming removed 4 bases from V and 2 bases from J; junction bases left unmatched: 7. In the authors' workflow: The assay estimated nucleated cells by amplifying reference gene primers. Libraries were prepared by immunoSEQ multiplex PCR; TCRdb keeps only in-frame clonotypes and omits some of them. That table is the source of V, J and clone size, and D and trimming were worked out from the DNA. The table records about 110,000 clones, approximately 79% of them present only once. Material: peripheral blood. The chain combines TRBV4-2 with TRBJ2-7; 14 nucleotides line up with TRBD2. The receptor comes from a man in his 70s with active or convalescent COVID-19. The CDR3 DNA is TGTGCCAGCAGCCCGGGACTAGCGGGGGTCAAAGCCTACGAGCAGTACTTC. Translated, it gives CASSPGLAGVKAYEQYF.